These 10 T cell receptor beta chains share one sample of origin, sequenced in a study of CD8 T cells in ankylosing spondylitis. TCRdb called the 5' RACE reads again in MiXCR, with one record for every CDR3 protein. The sample shows 300,000 to 350,000 distinct CDR3 sequences, about 15% of them seen only once. Sequenced input: blood, either unsorted or a sorted T cell fraction (not recorded which). These receptors originate from a male donor with ankylosing spondylitis or in good health (not recorded which).

This clonotype was counted a few times. The J gene is TRBJ2-3, the V gene TRBV10-3, with TRBD2 matching over 9 bases. The germline CDR1 and CDR2 sequences are ENHRY and SYGVKD. V gave up 5 bases and J gave up 2 bases; unmatched junction bases: 5. The CDR3 runs to 15 residues. In DNA form, the CDR3 reads TGTGCCATCAGTTATTCTAGCGGGGACACAGATACGCAGTATTTT. Amino acid sequence: CAISYSSGDTDTQYF.

This clonotype was seen only a few times. The chain carries TRBV25-1 and TRBJ1-4; TRBD1 matches 8 bases. The CDR3 extends over 15 amino acids. V shed 1 base and J 7 bases; nucleotides not matched to a gene: 5. Germline V lookup: CDR1 MGHDK, CDR2 SYGVNS. This CDR3 is CASSEWTGRGEKLFF. In nucleotides, the CDR3 is TGTGCCAGCAGTGAATGGACAGGGCGCGGTGAAAAACTGTTTTTT.

This sequence joins TRBV18 and TRBJ2-2; 7 bases align to TRBD1. The CDR3 runs 15 residues. The J segment lost 4 bases and the V segment lost 3 bases, leaving 5 bases of the junction unmatched. CDR1 and CDR2 from the germline V gene are KGHSH and LQKENI. The CDR3 protein is CASSPGQLSTGELFF. The CDR3 DNA is TGTGCCAGCTCACCGGGACAGCTTTCCACCGGGGAGCTGTTTTTT. The whole variable domain, remainder taken from reference TRBV18 and TRBJ2-2, is NAGVMQNPRHLVRRRGQEARLRCSPMKGHSHVYWYRQLPEEGLKFMVYLQKENIIDESGMPKERFSAEFPKEGPSILRIQQVVRGDSAAYFCASSPGQLSTGELFFGEGSRLTVL.

This chain links TRBV9 with TRBJ2-1; 8 positions agree with TRBD2. The CDR3 consists of 16 residues. Trimming cost V 4 bases and J 4 bases; bases outside gene matches: 10. Per germline, CDR1 SGDLS and CDR2 YYNGEE. The CDR3: CASSRRGGGYYNEQFF. The CDR3, as DNA: TGTGCCAGCAGCCGTAGGGGCGGGGGGTATTACAATGAGCAGTTCTTC.

This clonotype appeared once. The J gene is TRBJ1-1, the V gene TRBV7-9; D is unresolved. Germline lookup yields CDR1 SEHNR and CDR2 FQNEAQ (reference sequence). The CDR3 consists of 16 residues. V was cut by 1 base and J by 1 base, with 13 bases left in between. For the CDR3, the DNA is TGTGCCAGCAGCTTAGGGATAAACCCCTCGAACACTGAAGCTTTCTTT. This encodes CASSLGINPSNTEAFF.

A note on this clonotype: This CDR3 fails to terminate in the conserved phenylalanine or tryptophan, so it likely reflects a read error. The rearrangement uses TRBV5-1 and TRBJ1-1; D remains ambiguous. The CDR3 consists of 15 residues. The V end lost 4 bases, the J end lost 1 base, and 14 bases lay between the germline ends. CDR1 and CDR2 from the germline V gene are SGHRS and YFSETQ. The CDR3 DNA sequence: TGCGCCAGCAGCCTGTCGGGGAAATCGAACACTGAAGCTTTCCTT. The encoded protein is CASSLSGKSNTEAFL.

This clonotype was observed a handful of times. This chain uses TRBV7-9 with TRBJ2-7, with TRBD2 matching over 7 bases. The CDR3 totals 13 residues. Trimming removed 4 bases from V and 3 bases from J; junction bases left unmatched: 3. In germline, CDR1 is SEHNR, CDR2 FQNEAQ (reference sequence). In DNA, the CDR3 is TGTGCCAGCAGCTCTGGACTAGTCTACGAGCAGTACTTC. This gives the protein CASSSGLVYEQYF.

This clonotype was seen repeatedly, ten times or more. CDR3 loop: CASSARGMGQGVGGYTF. The CDR3 nucleotides are TGCGCCAGCAGCGCCCGAGGTATGGGACAGGGAGTTGGTGGCTACACCTTC. This chain connects TRBV5-1 to TRBJ1-2, with TRBD1 matching over 9 bases. With V trimmed by 4 bases and J by 7 bases, 17 bases remained unmatched. Germline CDR1 and CDR2: SGHRS and YFSETQ. The CDR3 length is 17 residues.

The chain joins TRBV15 to TRBJ2-7; 7 bases align to TRBD1. Germline CDR1 LNHNV, CDR2 YYDKDF (reference sequence). V dropped 1 base and J dropped 0; count of bases not matched to a gene: 9. CDR3 length: 17 amino acids. The DNA of the CDR3 is TGTGCCACCAGCAGAGGTGACAGGGCCCCAAACTCCTACGAGCAGTACTTC. This encodes CATSRGDRAPNSYEQYF.

This clonotype came up a few times. The rearrangement uses TRBV12-3 or TRBV12-4 and TRBJ2-1; 10 positions match TRBD2. Germline trimming cut 5 bases from V and 3 bases from J; bases unmatched to any gene: 4. This CDR3 has 15 amino acids. The CDR3 reads CASSPASGSYNEQFF. CDR3 sequence (DNA): TGTGCCAGCAGTCCTGCTAGCGGGAGCTACAATGAGCAGTTCTTC.